This TCR beta chain was identified during a study of T cells in Graves' hyperthyroidism and ophthalmopathy. Trimming at V came to 7 bases and at J to 4 bases, leaving 11 bases not matched to a gene. This CDR3 region has 15 residues. The germline V gene has CDR1 SEHNR and CDR2 FQNEAQ (reference sequence). Hyperthyroidism was newly diagnosed in patients aged 18 to 65 (duration under 2 months). Each 10 ml fresh peripheral blood draw supplied the PBMCs. There were TCR beta CDR3 regions amplified from RNA transcripts. Using the HTBI primer set, a first-round RT-PCR was run on the TCR CDR3. One entry per CDR3 protein, called by TCRdb with MiXCR from the multiplex PCR reads. The sample holds 730,000 or so distinct CDR3 sequences; roughly a sixth are singletons and the top ten take 16%. This clonotype appeared a few times.

V usage is TRBV7-9 and J usage is TRBJ2-5; 8 bases match TRBD1. Source material: blood. The clonotype comes from a woman between 50 and 59 years old with Graves' hyperthyroidism that later progressed to Graves' ophthalmopathy. CDR3 sequence reads: CASNDLGQGGETQYF. The CDR3 DNA reads TGTGCCAGCAACGATTTAGGACAGGGAGGAGAGACCCAGTACTTC.